Detailed here is one T cell receptor (beta chain). During active infection, Seattle patients enrolled and were then monitored through disease. Germline V lookup: CDR1 KGHDR, CDR2 SFDVKD. J lost 4 bases, V lost 7 bases, and 8 bases had no gene match. The CDR3 is 14 amino acids. Per the original data handling: Estimation of nucleated cell counts relied on the amplification of reference gene primers. TCRdb's table, derived via immunoSEQ multiplex PCR, lists solely in-frame clones and lacks some. V, J and clone size derive from that table, while D and trimming were established from the DNA sequence. The table has just over 300,000 clones, just under 90% seen once; the top ten hold 1.8%. The record originates from a study of blood T cell repertoires in COVID-19. Study summary: Samples representing acute and convalescent COVID-19 were sourced from the United States, Italy and Spain. PBMCs, B-cell-depleted T cells, or T cells provided the cDNA or gDNA that made up the material.

Sequenced: peripheral blood. The clonotype comes from a woman between 25 and 40 years old with COVID-19, enrolled during active disease. This sequence joins TRBV24-1 and TRBJ1-1, with TRBD1 identical over 7 bases. CDR3 DNA sequence: TGTGCCACCAGCCACTCAGGGGGTAGCACTGAAGCTTTCTTT. This translates into CATSHSGGSTEAFF.